These T cell receptor beta chains were read from a single sample in a study of CD8+CD57+ T cells in acquired aplastic anemia. MiXCR, run by TCRdb on the reads, gives a single entry per CDR3 protein. Of around 400,000 distinct CDR3 sequences detected, approximately 70% appear once; the ten largest clones hold 3.5% to 4.5%. The source material was sorted CD4+, CD8+, or CD8+CD57+ T cells (not recorded which) from PBMCs. These receptors originate from a human donor in good health, serving as a control. The CDR3 runs from the conserved cysteine through the conserved F or W. The D gene is left open where the match is weak. Expanded clones are given a class, and other clones once, few, many or no size at all.

TGTGCCAGCAGTTACGGGGACAGACTCTACGAGCAGTACTTC	CASSYGDRLYEQYF	TRBJ2-7	TRBD1	TRBV6-6	14	many
TGTGCCGCCAGTGCCTACCAGGGACGGTCCTGCGAGCAGTACTTC	CAASAYQGRSCEQYF	TRBJ2-7	NA	TRBV24-1	15	few
TGTGCCAGCAGTCGGGACAGGGGGCTATCTGAAGCTTTCTTT	CASSRDRGLSEAFF	TRBJ1-1	TRBD1	TRBV6-5	14	many
TGCAGTGCTAGAGAGACCCAGCATAGCGGGAGGACCCAGTACTTC	CSARETQHSGRTQYF	TRBJ2-5	TRBD2	TRBV20-1	15	NA
TGTGCCAGCAGCGGACAGGGGAATGAAAAACTGTTTTTT	CASSGQGNEKLFF	TRBJ1-4	TRBD1	TRBV9	13	many
TGCAGTGCTAGTAGACGCGGGGTTCGGACGCAGTATTTT	CSASRRGVRTQYF	TRBJ2-3	NA	TRBV20-1	13	NA
TGTGCCAGCAGTTTATTGGGCTATATTGAGACCCAGTACTTC	CASSLLGYIETQYF	TRBJ2-5	NA	TRBV12-5	14	NA
TGTGCCACCAGCAGACGACTAGCGGGCCAAGAGACCCAGTACTTC	CATSRRLAGQETQYF	TRBJ2-5	TRBD2	TRBV15	15	NA
TGTGCCAGCTCCGAATCTGCCTATATCTCAGCCCTCCTCTTT	CASSESAYISALLF	TRBJ1-6	NA	TRBV5-8	14	NA
TGTGCCAGCGGACCATTCAACAGGGGGCAGGAGACCCAGTACTTC	CASGPFNRGQETQYF	TRBJ2-5	TRBD1	TRBV12-5	15	NA
TGCAGTGCTAGTGAAGGGGGCTACGAGCAGTACTTC	CSASEGGYEQYF	TRBJ2-7	NA	TRBV20-1	12	NA
TGCGCCAGCAGCGGCGGCAGCCGGGCTGGCTATGGCTACACCTTC	CASSGGSRAGYGYTF	TRBJ1-2	NA	TRBV5-1	15	NA
TGTGCCAGCACCGAGCGGGGGGACAACGAGTTTTTT	CASTERGDNEFF	TRBJ1-4	NA	TRBV5-1	12	NA
TGCGCCAGCAGCCCCGGGGAGAATAATTCACCCCTCCACTTT	CASSPGENNSPLHF	TRBJ1-6	NA	TRBV2	14	once
TGTGCCAGCAGTTATACCAGGGGTGGCTCCGAAGCTTTCTTT	CASSYTRGGSEAFF	TRBJ1-1	NA	TRBV6-2/TRBV6-3	14	many
TGCGCCAGCAGCTTGGGTACAGGGAACGGGGAGCTGTTTTTT	CASSLGTGNGELFF	TRBJ2-2	NA	TRBV5-1	14	many
TGTGCCATCAGTGAGTCGGGGCTAACTAGCACAGATACGCAGTATTTT	CAISESGLTSTDTQYF	TRBJ2-3	NA	TRBV10-3	16	many
TGCGCCAGCAGCCCGCAGGCGGGAGGGGAAAACACCATATATTTT	CASSPQAGGENTIYF	TRBJ1-3	NA	TRBV5-1	15	NA
TGTGCCAGTAGTATAGGGTCAGGCCAAAACTACGAGCAGTACTTC	CASSIGSGQNYEQYF	TRBJ2-7	NA	TRBV19	15	many
TGTGCCAGCAGCTCATCGACTAGAAGGGCGCAAACCCAGTACTTC	CASSSSTRRAQTQYF	TRBJ2-5	NA	TRBV7-2	15	NA
TGTGCCAGCAGCTACCAGGCCTACGAGCAGTACTTC	CASSYQAYEQYF	TRBJ2-7	NA	TRBV5-6	12	NA
NA	CASRGGFTPPLWEFF	TRBJ1-1	NA	TRBV7-9	15	NA
TGCGCCAGCAGCTTGGATGGACTGAACAATGAAAAACTGTTTTTT	CASSLDGLNNEKLFF	TRBJ1-4	NA	TRBV5-1	15	many
TGTGCCAGCAGCTTGGTGTCAGACGGGGAACGCTACGAGCAGTACTTC	CASSLVSDGERYEQYF	TRBJ2-7	NA	TRBV5-6	16	NA
TGTGCCAGTAGTAGAACAGGGTCTGATCAGCCCCAGCATTTT	CASSRTGSDQPQHF	TRBJ1-5	NA	TRBV19	14	many
TGTGCCAGCAGTTACAACAGGGGGCCCTATGGCTACACCTTC	CASSYNRGPYGYTF	TRBJ1-2	TRBD1	TRBV2	14	NA
TGTGCCAGCAGCCCCCAGTCCCAAGTGACCCAGTACTTC	CASSPQSQVTQYF	TRBJ2-5	NA	TRBV7-9	13	NA
TGTGCCAGCAGCCCAAGGGCGGGGGAGGATACGCAGTATTTT	CASSPRAGEDTQYF	TRBJ2-3	TRBD2	TRBV7-3	14	NA
TGCGCCAGCAGCTTGGGGGAAGCCGGGGGAGGTGTCACCGGGGAGCTGTTTTTT	CASSLGEAGGGVTGELFF	TRBJ2-2	NA	TRBV5-1	18	NA
TGTGCCAGTAGTGGGAGGGATACAGATACGCAGTATTTT	CASSGRDTDTQYF	TRBJ2-3	TRBD2	TRBV19	13	many
TGCGCCAGCAGCCAGAAACAGAGCAATCAGCCCCAGCATTTT	CASSQKQSNQPQHF	TRBJ1-5	NA	TRBV4-3	14	many
TGCAGTGCTGGGCCACTAGCGGGGGGTCGCACAGATACGCAGTATTTT	CSAGPLAGGRTDTQYF	TRBJ2-3	TRBD2	TRBV20-1	16	NA
TGTGCCAGCAGCTCTAGCGGGTCCAAGGGGACCCAGTACCAGTATTTT	CASSSSGSKGTQYQYF	TRBJ2-3	TRBD2	TRBV7-2	16	NA
TGTGCCAGCAGCTCGGGGAATAGCGGGGGGACAGATACGCAGTATTTT	CASSSGNSGGTDTQYF	TRBJ2-3	TRBD2	TRBV7-6	16	NA